Presented here are 10 T cell receptor beta chains from one specimen sequenced in a study of blood T cells in healthy people across ages (dated by TCRdb to between 2014 and 2017). The library was made by 5' RACE. Sequencing was carried out with an Illumina HiSeq 2500. The second PCR ran for about 6 to 11 cycles and used a J-beta primer mix along with a sample-barcoded 5' primer. The public reads were reanalyzed by TCRdb: fastp trimming at Q25, MiXCR alignment, in-frame beta chains only. Every entry covers one CDR3 protein and lists the most common genes and DNA from its rows. Within this sample are 700,000 to 800,000 distinct CDR3 sequences, with approximately 39% of them counted one time only. The ten largest account for roughly 20% of the sample. The source material was blood. These receptors all stem from a woman aged 60-70 years in good health.

With respect to this clonotype: A read error may be the cause here, since a much bigger clone is one base away. The chain joins TRBV4-2 to TRBJ2-7, with a weak D call TRBD2 (6 bases). CDR1 LGHNA and CDR2 YNFKEQ come from the germline V gene. This CDR3 has 16 amino acids. Trimming left V 6 bases short and J 7 bases short, with 25 bases between. The CDR3 protein is CASRLGSGGNYNEQYF. DNA of the CDR3: TGTGCCAGCAGACTGGGGTCGGGCGGGAACTACAATGAGCAGTACTTC.

At least ten counts were recorded for this clonotype. The chain has TRBV29-1 and TRBJ2-7; 9 bases match TRBD2. The CDR3 sequence is 14 residues long. CDR1 and CDR2 (germline): SQVTM, ANQGSEA. The J segment lost 2 bases and the V segment lost 5 bases, leaving 7 bases of the junction unmatched. The CDR3 loop reads CSVRSSGRPYEQYF. The CDR3 nucleotides read TGCAGCGTTAGATCCAGCGGGAGGCCCTACGAGCAGTACTTC.

This clonotype was counted a few times. This chain's CDR3 is CASSVLAGDLAEQYF. CDR3 nucleotides: TGTGCCAGCAGTGTACTAGCGGGAGATCTCGCCGAGCAGTACTTC. The rearrangement joins TRBV6-1 to TRBJ2-5, with 11 positions matching TRBD2. The J call may be mistaken, given a closer DNA end match to TRBJ2-7. The CDR3 length is 15 residues. Per germline, CDR1 MNHNS and CDR2 SASEGT.

V gene TRBV27 combines with J gene TRBJ2-5; 9 positions match TRBD1. The end of the DNA fits TRBJ2-7 better, so the J call may be wrong. The germline V gene has CDR1 MNHEY and CDR2 SMNVEV (reference sequence). This CDR3 region has 15 residues. The DNA of the CDR3 is TGTGCCAGCAGTTTACTGGGACAGGGTCAGTACGAGCAGTACTTC. Translation gives CASSLLGQGQYEQYF.

This clonotype has at least ten counts. The J gene is TRBJ2-3, the V gene TRBV7-6; the D gene is possibly TRBD2 (6 bases). Trimming pared 2 bases from V and 0 bases from J, leaving 33 bases between. The V gene's germline CDR1 is SGHVS and CDR2 FNYEAQ. This CDR3 region has 23 residues. CDR3 loop: CASSLWGVVDSLPDFSSTDTQYF. CDR3 bases: TGTGCCAGCAGCTTATGGGGGGTGGTTGACTCCTTACCCGACTTTTCTAGCACAGATACGCAGTATTTT.

This clonotype was observed a few times. The chain joins TRBV20-1 to TRBJ2-3; TRBD2 is a possible D gene (6 bases). V lost 5 bases and J 3 bases, leaving 12 bases between the germline ends. The CDR3 consists of 13 residues. Germline V gene data show CDR1 as DFQATT and CDR2 as SNEGSKA (reference sequence). The DNA for the CDR3 is TGCAGTGCTTCGGGAGTCAGGACAGATACGCAGTATTTT. Translating it yields CSASGVRTDTQYF.

Points on this clonotype: At one end the junction does not follow the germline gene, possibly because of a read error. This rearrangement joins TRBV29-1 to TRBJ1-2, with 7 positions matching TRBD1. The germline gives CDR1 SQVTM, CDR2 ANQGSEA. This CDR3 comprises 14 residues. The CDR3 here is CSVGDRAGGIGHTF. The DNA of the CDR3 is TGCAGCGTTGGAGATCGGGCAGGGGGGATTGGCCACACCTTC.

J is TRBJ2-1 and V is TRBV9, with D perhaps TRBD1 or TRBD2 (6 bases each). The V end was cut by 4 bases, the J end by 1 base, with 21 bases between. This CDR3 contains 18 residues. In germline, CDR1 is SGDLS, CDR2 YYNGEE. CDR3 sequence reads: CASSPPGGGGRSYNEQFF. The DNA for the CDR3 is TGTGCCAGCAGCCCCCCGGGTGGAGGGGGTAGGTCCTACAATGAGCAGTTCTTC.

Only a few counts were recorded for this clonotype. The gene calls are TRBV10-3 and TRBJ2-7; 7 bases are shared with TRBD1. CDR3 length: 14 amino acids. Germline V CDR1 and CDR2: ENHRY, SYGVKD. The J segment lost 6 bases and the V segment lost 4 bases, leaving 9 bases of the junction unmatched. The CDR3 loop is CAISVRQGFGEQYF. DNA for the CDR3: TGTGCCATCAGTGTTCGACAGGGTTTCGGCGAGCAGTACTTC.

This chain joins TRBV20-1 and TRBJ2-1; D is unclear. Trimming removed 6 bases from V and 6 bases from J, with 15 bases in between. The CDR3 covers 13 residues. The V gene's germline CDR1 is DFQATT and CDR2 SNEGSKA (reference sequence). DNA for the CDR3: TGCAGTGCCGACATCCTGTCCATCAATGAGCAGTTCTTC. The encoded protein is CSADILSINEQFF.